A selection of T cell receptor beta chains follows, all from one sample in a study of blood T cells in healthy people across ages. MiXCR, run by TCRdb on the 5' RACE reads, gives a single entry per CDR3 protein. The sample gives over 700,000 distinct CDR3 sequences, roughly 25% of which show up once; roughly a tenth is in the top ten. The same specimen was also included in a second study, on T cells of mothers and their children.

Sequences were obtained from blood. The source of these receptors is a boy younger than 18 in good health. Both conserved end residues are part of each CDR3. A D gene is named only where the DNA matches it firmly. The size of a clone is reported for some rows only, either as once, few or many, or as a class for expanded clones.

v_gene	abundance	j_gene	d_gene	len	CDR3nt	CDR3aa
TRBV7-9	.	TRBJ1-1	.	14	TGTGCCAGCAGCCCACCGGAGGGGCACACTGAAGCTTTCTTT	CASSPPEGHTEAFF
TRBV4-3	.	TRBJ2-1	.	13	TGCGCCAGCAGCCATATCAGGGGCTATGAGCAGTTCTTC	CASSHIRGYEQFF
TRBV7-2	.	TRBJ2-1	TRBD2	15	TGTGCCAGCAGCTCGCTAGCGGGAGCCAACTATGAGCAGTTCTTC	CASSSLAGANYEQFF
TRBV20-1	.	TRBJ2-1	.	16	TGCAGTGCTAGAGGGGGAGGTTCTCACTCCTACAATGAGCAGTTCTTC	CSARGGGSHSYNEQFF
TRBV11-2	.	TRBJ2-1	.	16	TGTGCCAGCAGCCAGGCGCGGGGTATCTCCTACAATGAGCAGTTCTTC	CASSQARGISYNEQFF
TRBV20-1	.	TRBJ2-5	.	13	TGCAGTGCTAGTGGGGGGAGTGGGGAGACCCAGTACTTC	CSASGGSGETQYF
TRBV11-1	few	TRBJ2-1	TRBD2	15	TGTGCCAGCAGCTCTCCGGGACTAGGAAGGGTTGAGCAGTTCTTC	CASSSPGLGRVEQFF
TRBV12-5	few	TRBJ2-1	.	14	TGTGCTAGTGGTTTGGTACTCGGCGTCAATGAGCAGTTCTTC	CASGLVLGVNEQFF
TRBV10-2	few	TRBJ2-5	.	15	TGCGCCAGCAGTTCCCCGTGGAAGGGCGCGGAGACCCAGTACTTC	CASSSPWKGAETQYF
TRBV6-1	.	TRBJ1-2	.	15	TGTGCCAGCAGTGAAGCGCGGACGGGACAACAGGCCTACACCTTC	CASSEARTGQQAYTF
TRBV7-2	few	TRBJ2-3	.	16	TGTGCCAGCAGCTTAAGTAGGGGAGGAATTATAGATACGCAGTATTTT	CASSLSRGGIIDTQYF
TRBV29-1	few	TRBJ2-5	TRBD1	12	TGCGGCGTTGGACAGGGGGGCGAGACCCAGTACTTC	CGVGQGGETQYF
TRBV5-1	many	TRBJ2-5	.	12	TGTGCCAGCAGCTTAGTAGGAGAGACCCAGTACTTC	CASSLVGETQYF
TRBV7-2	few	TRBJ2-1	.	14	TGTGCCAGCAGCTTATTGTTAGATGCTTATGAGCAGTTCTTC	CASSLLLDAYEQFF
TRBV7-2	few	TRBJ1-1	.	14	TGTGCCAGCAGCTTAGTCCCCGTGGGGACTGAAGCTTTCTTT	CASSLVPVGTEAFF
TRBV29-1	few	TRBJ2-6	.	16	TGCAGCGTTGAAGTTCCCCTCGACTCTGGGGCCAACGTCCTGACTTTC	CSVEVPLDSGANVLTF
TRBV2	.	TRBJ2-7	.	14	TGTGCCAGCAGGTGGCGGGAAGCCTCCTACGAGCAGTACTTC	CASRWREASYEQYF
TRBV12-3/TRBV12-4	few	TRBJ2-7	TRBD1	15	TGTGCCAGCAGTTTCATCCAGGGGGCTTTGGGGGAGCAGTACTTC	CASSFIQGALGEQYF
TRBV6-5	few	TRBJ2-5	.	11	TGTGCCAGCTCACTTGGGAACTCCCAGTACTTC	CASSLGNSQYF
TRBV5-6	few	TRBJ2-1	TRBD2	15	TGTGCCAGCAGCCCGGGACTAGCGGGTTTCAATGAGCAGTTCTTC	CASSPGLAGFNEQFF
TRBV4-1	.	TRBJ1-4	.	15	TGCGCCAGCAGCCAAGAAGGACGGGGTAGCGAAAAACTGTTTTTT	CASSQEGRGSEKLFF
TRBV7-2	.	TRBJ2-1	.	11	TGTGCCAGCAGCTTAGTCCCTCTTCAGTTCTTC	CASSLVPLQFF
TRBV7-3	.	TRBJ2-5	TRBD2	16	TGTGCCGGCAGCTTAAGCGGGAAAGGTCGCCAAGAGACCCAGTACTTC	CAGSLSGKGRQETQYF
TRBV9	few	TRBJ1-1	TRBD1	18	TGTGCCAGCAGCCATCCTTCTCCAGGGGGCCAAACGAACACTGAAGCTTTCTTT	CASSHPSPGGQTNTEAFF
TRBV13	.	TRBJ1-2	.	16	TGTGCCAGCAGCTTATTCTCATGGAGGACAGCGGAGGGCTACACCTTC	CASSLFSWRTAEGYTF
TRBV29-1	once	TRBJ2-1	.	11	TGCAGCCCTCGGATGGACAATGAGCAGTTCTTC	CSPRMDNEQFF
TRBV6-2/TRBV6-3	once	TRBJ2-1	TRBD1	15	TGTGCCAGCAGTCCGACAGGGGCCCTCGGCGATGAGCAGTTCTTC	CASSPTGALGDEQFF
TRBV9	.	TRBJ2-2	.	14	TGTGCCAGCAGCGATCGACAGAACGCCGGGGAGCTGTTTTTT	CASSDRQNAGELFF
TRBV4-2	.	TRBJ2-7	.	16	TGTGCCAGCAGCCAAGAAGGGAGACTACCCTCCTACGAGCAGTACTTC	CASSQEGRLPSYEQYF
TRBV6-2/TRBV6-3	.	TRBJ1-6	.	13	TGTGCCAGCTCGGACAGACATAATTCACCCCTCCACTTT	CASSDRHNSPLHF
TRBV20-1	few	TRBJ2-3	.	14	TGCAGTGCTAGAGATGAGGCAGTCTGGTATACGCAGTATTTT	CSARDEAVWYTQYF
TRBV6-2/TRBV6-3	few	TRBJ2-7	TRBD1	15	TGTGCCAGCAGAAAACCCGGGACAGGGTTCTACGAGCAGTACTTC	CASRKPGTGFYEQYF
TRBV7-9	.	TRBJ2-1	.	16	TGTGCCAGCAGCTTAGCGCGAAGTATCCCCTACAATGAGCAGTTCTTC	CASSLARSIPYNEQFF
TRBV27	few	TRBJ1-5	.	14	TGTGCCAGCAGTTTATCGCCCCTAAATCAGCCCCAGCATTTT	CASSLSPLNQPQHF
TRBV24-1	few	TRBJ2-1	.	11	TGTGCCACCAGTGTATGGAATGAGCAGTTCTTC	CATSVWNEQFF
TRBV10-2	few	TRBJ2-7	.	14	TGCGCCAGCAGTGAAAAGCGGGCCACCTACGAGCAGTACTTC	CASSEKRATYEQYF
TRBV25-1	few	TRBJ1-2	.	14	TGTGCCAGCAGTGAATATTTTCAGTATGGAGGCTACACCTTC	CASSEYFQYGGYTF
TRBV20-1	few	TRBJ2-7	TRBD2	14	TGCAGTGGGTCCGAGACTAGCGGTGCCTACGAGCAGTACTTC	CSGSETSGAYEQYF
TRBV7-2	few	TRBJ2-3	TRBD2	16	TGTGCCAGCAGCTCGCGGGGGGGTAGGAGCACAGATACGCAGTATTTT	CASSSRGGRSTDTQYF
TRBV29-1	.	TRBJ1-5	.	12	TGCAGCGTTGGTATCCAGGGACAGCCCCAGCATTTT	CSVGIQGQPQHF
TRBV10-3	few	TRBJ2-3	.	15	TGTGCCATCAGTGAGTCCCGGGACGGAGCAGATACGCAGTATTTT	CAISESRDGADTQYF
TRBV6-5	.	TRBJ2-5	.	16	TGTGCCAGCAGTTACTCGATGGACGGAGGTAGCGAGACCCAGTACTTC	CASSYSMDGGSETQYF
TRBV9	few	TRBJ2-1	.	18	TGTGCCAGCAGCGTAGGTCAAGGTGCGGCCGCACCCTGGAATGAGCAGTTCTTC	CASSVGQGAAAPWNEQFF
TRBV21-1	.	TRBJ2-4	.	24	TGTGCCAGCAGCCCGCGCGCGAAAGTCCCTGAAGGAAGAACGTGGACCCTAGCCAAAAACATTCAGTACTTC	CASSPRAKVPEGRTWTLAKNIQYF
TRBV5-5	few	TRBJ1-2	.	15	TGTGCCAGCAACGCCCGACCCGACGTGTACTATGGCTACACCTTC	CASNARPDVYYGYTF